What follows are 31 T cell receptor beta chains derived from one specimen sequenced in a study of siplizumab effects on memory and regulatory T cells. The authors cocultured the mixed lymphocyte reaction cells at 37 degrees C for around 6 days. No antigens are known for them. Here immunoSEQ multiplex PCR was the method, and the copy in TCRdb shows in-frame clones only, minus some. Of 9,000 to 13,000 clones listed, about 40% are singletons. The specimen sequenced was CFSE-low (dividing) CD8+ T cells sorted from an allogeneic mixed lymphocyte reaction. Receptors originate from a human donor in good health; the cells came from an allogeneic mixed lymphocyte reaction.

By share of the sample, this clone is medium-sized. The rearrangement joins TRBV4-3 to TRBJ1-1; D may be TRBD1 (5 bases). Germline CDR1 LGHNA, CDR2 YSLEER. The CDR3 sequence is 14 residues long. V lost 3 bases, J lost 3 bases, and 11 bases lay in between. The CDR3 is CASSQREGDTEAFF. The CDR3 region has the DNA TGCGCCAGCAGCCAGAGGGAAGGGGACACTGAAGCTTTCTTT.

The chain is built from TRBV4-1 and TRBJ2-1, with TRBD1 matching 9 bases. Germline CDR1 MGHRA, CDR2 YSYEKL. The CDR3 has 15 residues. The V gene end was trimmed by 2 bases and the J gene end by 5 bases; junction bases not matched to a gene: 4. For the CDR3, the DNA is TGCGCCAGCAGCCAAATGGGACAGGGCCACAATGAGCAGTTCTTC. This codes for CASSQMGQGHNEQFF.

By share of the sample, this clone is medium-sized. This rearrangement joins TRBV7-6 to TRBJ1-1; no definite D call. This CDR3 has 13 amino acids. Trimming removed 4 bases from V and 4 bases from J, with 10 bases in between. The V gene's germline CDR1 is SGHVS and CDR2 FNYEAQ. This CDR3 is CASSSDPTTEAFF. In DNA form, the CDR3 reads TGTGCCAGCAGCTCGGACCCTACCACTGAAGCTTTCTTT.

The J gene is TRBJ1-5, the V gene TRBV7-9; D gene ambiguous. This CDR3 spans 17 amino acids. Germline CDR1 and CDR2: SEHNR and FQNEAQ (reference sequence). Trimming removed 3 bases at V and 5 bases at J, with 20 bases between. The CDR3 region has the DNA TGTGCCAGCAGCTTGTCGGTTTCGGGGTCAGGCTATCAGCCCCAGCATTTT. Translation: CASSLSVSGSGYQPQHF.

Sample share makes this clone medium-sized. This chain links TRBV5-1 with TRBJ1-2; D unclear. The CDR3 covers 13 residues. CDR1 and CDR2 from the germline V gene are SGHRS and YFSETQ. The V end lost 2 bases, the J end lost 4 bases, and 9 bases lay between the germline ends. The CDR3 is CASSLTATYGYTF. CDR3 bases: TGCGCCAGCAGCTTAACAGCTACCTATGGCTACACCTTC.

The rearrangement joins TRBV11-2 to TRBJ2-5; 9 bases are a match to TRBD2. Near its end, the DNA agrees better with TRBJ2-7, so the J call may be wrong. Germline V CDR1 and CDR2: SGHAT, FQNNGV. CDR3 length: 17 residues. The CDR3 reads CASSFGGVAGDSYEQYF. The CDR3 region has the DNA TGTGCCAGCAGCTTCGGTGGAGTAGCGGGGGACTCCTACGAGCAGTACTTC.

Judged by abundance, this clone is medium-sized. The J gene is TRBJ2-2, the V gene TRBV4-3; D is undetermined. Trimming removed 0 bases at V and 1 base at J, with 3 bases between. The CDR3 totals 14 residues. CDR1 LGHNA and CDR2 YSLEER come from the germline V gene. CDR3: CASSQDRNTGELFF. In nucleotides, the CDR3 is TGCGCCAGCAGCCAAGATAGGAACACCGGGGAGCTGTTTTTT.

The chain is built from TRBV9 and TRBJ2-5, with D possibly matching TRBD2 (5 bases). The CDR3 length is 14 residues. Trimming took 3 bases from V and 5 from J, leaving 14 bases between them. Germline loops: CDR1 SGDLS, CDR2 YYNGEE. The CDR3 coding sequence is TGTGCCAGCAGCGGCTCCGGGGAATGGGAGACCCAGTACTTC. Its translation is CASSGSGEWETQYF.

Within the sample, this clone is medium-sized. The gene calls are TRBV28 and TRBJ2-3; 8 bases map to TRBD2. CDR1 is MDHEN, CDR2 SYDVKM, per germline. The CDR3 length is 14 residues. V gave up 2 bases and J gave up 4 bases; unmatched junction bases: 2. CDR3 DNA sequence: TGTGCCAGCAGTTTAACCGGGGGGGCAGATACGCAGTATTTT. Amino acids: CASSLTGGADTQYF.

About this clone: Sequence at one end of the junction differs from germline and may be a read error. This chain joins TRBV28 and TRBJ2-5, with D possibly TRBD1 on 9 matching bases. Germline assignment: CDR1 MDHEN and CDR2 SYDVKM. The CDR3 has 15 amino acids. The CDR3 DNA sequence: TGTGCCAGCAGTATTCCGGGACAGGGCGCGGGGGGCCAGCACTTC. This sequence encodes CASSIPGQGAGGQHF.

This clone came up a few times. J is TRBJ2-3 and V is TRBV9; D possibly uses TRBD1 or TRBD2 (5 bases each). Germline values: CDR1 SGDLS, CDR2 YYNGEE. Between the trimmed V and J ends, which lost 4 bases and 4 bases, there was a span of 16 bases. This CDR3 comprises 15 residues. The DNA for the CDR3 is TGTGCCAGCAGCCCGAGCCGGACGGGGCCAGATACGCAGTATTTT. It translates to CASSPSRTGPDTQYF.

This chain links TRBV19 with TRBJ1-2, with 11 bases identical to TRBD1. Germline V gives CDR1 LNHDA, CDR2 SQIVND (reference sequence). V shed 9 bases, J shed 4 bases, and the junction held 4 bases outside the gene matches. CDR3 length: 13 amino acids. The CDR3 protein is CASRDRGAYGYTF. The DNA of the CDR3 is TGTGCCAGCCGGGACAGGGGGGCCTATGGCTACACCTTC.

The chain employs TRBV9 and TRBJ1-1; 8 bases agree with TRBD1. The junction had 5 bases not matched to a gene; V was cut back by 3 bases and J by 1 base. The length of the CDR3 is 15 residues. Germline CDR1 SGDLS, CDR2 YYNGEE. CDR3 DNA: TGTGCCAGCAGCGGAACCGGGACAGGGAACACTGAAGCTTTCTTT. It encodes CASSGTGTGNTEAFF.

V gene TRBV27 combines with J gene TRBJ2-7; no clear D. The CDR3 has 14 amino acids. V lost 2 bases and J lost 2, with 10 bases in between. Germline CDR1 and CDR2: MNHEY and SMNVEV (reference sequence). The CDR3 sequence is CASSLRTPAYEQYF. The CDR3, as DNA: TGTGCCAGCAGTTTACGTACTCCTGCCTACGAGCAGTACTTC.

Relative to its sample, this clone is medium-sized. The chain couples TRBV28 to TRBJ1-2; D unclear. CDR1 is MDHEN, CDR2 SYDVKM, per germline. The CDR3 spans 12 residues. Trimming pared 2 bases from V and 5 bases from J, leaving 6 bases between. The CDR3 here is CASSLLGYGYTF. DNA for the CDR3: TGTGCCAGCAGTTTACTGGGGTATGGCTACACCTTC.

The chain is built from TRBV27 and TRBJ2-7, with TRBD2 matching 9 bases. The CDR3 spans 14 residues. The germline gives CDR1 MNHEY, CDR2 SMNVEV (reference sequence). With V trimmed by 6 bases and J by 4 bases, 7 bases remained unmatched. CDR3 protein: CASRRPGLAYEQYF. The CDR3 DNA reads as TGTGCCAGCAGACGCCCGGGACTAGCATACGAGCAGTACTTC.

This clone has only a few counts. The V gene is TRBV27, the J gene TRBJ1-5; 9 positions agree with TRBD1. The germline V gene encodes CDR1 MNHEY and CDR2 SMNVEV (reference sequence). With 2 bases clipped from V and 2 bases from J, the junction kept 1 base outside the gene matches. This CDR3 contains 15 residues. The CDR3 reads CASSLGDRGNQPQHF. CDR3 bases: TGTGCCAGCAGTTTAGGGGACAGGGGCAATCAGCCCCAGCATTTT.

The CDR3 DNA follows: TGCGCCAGCAGAAGCCAAAACGGACAGGCGCTCTCCTACGAGCAGTACTTC. Translating gives CASRSQNGQALSYEQYF. The chain is built from TRBV10-1 and TRBJ2-5; 7 bases fit TRBD1. Gene TRBJ2-7 matches the end of the DNA better, so the J call may be wrong. The CDR3 contains 17 residues. CDR1 is WNHNN and CDR2 is SYGVQD in the germline V gene (reference sequence).

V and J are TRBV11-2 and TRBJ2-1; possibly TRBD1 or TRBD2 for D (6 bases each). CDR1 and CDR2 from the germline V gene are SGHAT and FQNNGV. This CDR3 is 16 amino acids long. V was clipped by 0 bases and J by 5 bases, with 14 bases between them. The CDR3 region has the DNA TGTGCCAGCAGCTTAGAGGGGGGCCTGGCACACAATGAGCAGTTCTTC. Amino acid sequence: CASSLEGGLAHNEQFF.

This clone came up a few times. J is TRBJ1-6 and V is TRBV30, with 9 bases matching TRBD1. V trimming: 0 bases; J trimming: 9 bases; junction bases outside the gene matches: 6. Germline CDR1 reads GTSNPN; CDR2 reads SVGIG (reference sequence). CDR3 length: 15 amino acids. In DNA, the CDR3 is TGTGCCTGGAGTGTACAGGGGGCAGGACTTTCACCCCTCCACTTT. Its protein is CAWSVQGAGLSPLHF.

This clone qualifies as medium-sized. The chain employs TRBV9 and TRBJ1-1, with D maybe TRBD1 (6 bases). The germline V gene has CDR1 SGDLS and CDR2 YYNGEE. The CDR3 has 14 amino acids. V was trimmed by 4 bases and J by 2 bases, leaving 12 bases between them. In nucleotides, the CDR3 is TGTGCCAGCAGCCTATCCAGGGGTAACACTGAAGCTTTCTTT. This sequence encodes CASSLSRGNTEAFF.

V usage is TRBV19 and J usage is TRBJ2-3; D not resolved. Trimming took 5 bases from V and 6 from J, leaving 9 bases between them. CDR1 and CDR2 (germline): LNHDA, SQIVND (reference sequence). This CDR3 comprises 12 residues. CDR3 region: CASSGGVDTQYF. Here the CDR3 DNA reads TGTGCCAGTAGTGGCGGCGTGGATACGCAGTATTTT.

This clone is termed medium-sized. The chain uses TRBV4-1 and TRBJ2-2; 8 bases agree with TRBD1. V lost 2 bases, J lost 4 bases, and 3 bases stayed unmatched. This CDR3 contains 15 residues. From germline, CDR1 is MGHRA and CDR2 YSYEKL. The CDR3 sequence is CASSQQGAGTGELFF. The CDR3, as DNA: TGCGCCAGCAGCCAACAGGGGGCTGGCACCGGGGAGCTGTTTTTT.

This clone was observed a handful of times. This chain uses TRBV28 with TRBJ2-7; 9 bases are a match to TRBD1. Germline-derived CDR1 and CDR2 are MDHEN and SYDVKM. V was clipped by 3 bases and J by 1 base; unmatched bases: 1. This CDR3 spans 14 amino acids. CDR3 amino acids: CASSFGTGSYEQYF. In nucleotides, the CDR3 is TGTGCCAGCAGTTTCGGGACAGGGTCCTACGAGCAGTACTTC.

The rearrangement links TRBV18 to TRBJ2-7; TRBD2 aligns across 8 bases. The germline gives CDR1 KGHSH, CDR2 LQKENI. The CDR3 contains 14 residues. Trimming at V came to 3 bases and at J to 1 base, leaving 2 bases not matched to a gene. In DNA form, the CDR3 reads TGTGCCAGCTCACCGAGCGGGGGATCCTACGAGCAGTACTTC. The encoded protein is CASSPSGGSYEQYF.

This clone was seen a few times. The CDR3 loop reads CASSVDPGVTYNEQFF. CDR3 nucleotide sequence: TGTGCCAGCAGCGTAGACCCAGGGGTGACCTACAATGAGCAGTTCTTC. This chain uses TRBV9 with TRBJ2-1, with D possibly TRBD1 on 6 matching bases. Looked up from germline, CDR1 is SGDLS and CDR2 is YYNGEE. The CDR3 consists of 16 residues. The ends were cut back, 0 bases at V and 2 bases at J, with 12 bases in the middle.

For the CDR3, the DNA is TGTGCCAGCAGTGAAGCTAGATTCGTAGCGGGAGCGTCCTACGAGCAGTACTTC. It codes for CASSEARFVAGASYEQYF. This chain links TRBV6-1 with TRBJ2-7; 9 nucleotides match TRBD2. Losses at the gene ends were 0 bases for V and 1 base for J; bases not matched to a gene: 10. CDR1 MNHNS and CDR2 SASEGT come from the germline V gene. This CDR3 is 18 amino acids long.

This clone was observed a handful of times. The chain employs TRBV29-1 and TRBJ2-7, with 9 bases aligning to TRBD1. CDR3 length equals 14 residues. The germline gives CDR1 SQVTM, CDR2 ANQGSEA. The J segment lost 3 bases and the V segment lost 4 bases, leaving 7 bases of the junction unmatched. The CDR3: CSVVLTGGLYEQYF. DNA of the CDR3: TGCAGCGTTGTCTTGACAGGGGGACTCTACGAGCAGTACTTC.

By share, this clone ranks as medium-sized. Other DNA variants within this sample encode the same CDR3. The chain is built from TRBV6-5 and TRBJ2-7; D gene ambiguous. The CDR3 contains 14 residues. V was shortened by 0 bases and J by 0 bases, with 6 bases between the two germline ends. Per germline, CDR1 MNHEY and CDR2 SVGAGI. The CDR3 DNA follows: TGTGCCAGCAGTTACTCGGGAAGCTCCTACGAGCAGTACTTC. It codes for CASSYSGSSYEQYF.

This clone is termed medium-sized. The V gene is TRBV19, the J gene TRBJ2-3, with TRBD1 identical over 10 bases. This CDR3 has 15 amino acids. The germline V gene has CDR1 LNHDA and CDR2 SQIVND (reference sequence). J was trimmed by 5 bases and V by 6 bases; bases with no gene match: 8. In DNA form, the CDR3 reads TGTGCCAGTAGACTCTGGACAGGGGGTTTAGATACGCAGTATTTT. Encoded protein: CASRLWTGGLDTQYF.

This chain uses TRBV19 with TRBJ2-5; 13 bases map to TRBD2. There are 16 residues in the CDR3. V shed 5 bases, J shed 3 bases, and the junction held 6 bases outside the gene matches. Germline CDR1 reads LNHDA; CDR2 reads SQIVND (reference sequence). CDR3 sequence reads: CASSVTSGGTEETQYF. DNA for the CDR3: TGTGCCAGTAGTGTGACTAGCGGGGGGACCGAAGAGACCCAGTACTTC.